The following is a TCR beta chain sequence with its context. Its antigen remains unknown. This entry comes from a study of blood T cells in healthy people across ages. Across the study: The template switching approach captured approximately one barcoded beta molecule for every two T cells.

The second PCR ran about 6 to 12 cycles with a sample-barcoded 5' primer and J-beta primers. Each CDR3 protein is one row after TCRdb ran MiXCR on the 5' RACE reads. Here the sample spans about 1.4 million distinct CDR3 sequences, roughly 60% being singletons. Germline V lookup: CDR1 SQVTM, CDR2 ANQGSEA. The V gene lost 6 bases and the J gene lost 5 bases, with 17 bases spanning the gap. The CDR3 covers 13 residues. Study-wide results and limits: Per-million-T-cell TCR beta diversity fell roughly linearly with age.

Healthy Caucasians from Russia aged 6 to 90 served as donors. Each sample yielded at least 5.5 micrograms of PBMC total RNA. The J gene is TRBJ2-7, the V gene TRBV29-1, with a tentative D call TRBD2 (5 bases). This TCR was recovered from a man aged 18 to 29 in good health. The sequenced sample was blood. The CDR3 loop reads CSVEDPEVDEQYF. The CDR3 bases are TGCAGCGTCGAGGACCCGGAGGTCGACGAGCAGTACTTC.